Below are 13 T cell receptor beta chains sequenced from a single sample in a study of shared clonotypes between healthy human individuals. The data were produced by immunoSEQ multiplex PCR, yet TCRdb's version contains in-frame clones alone and is incomplete. This sample has over a million clones, with around three quarters found just once. The specimen was memory CD4+ T cells from PBMCs. Subset reported: CD45RA-negative fraction. The receptors shown here come from a man younger than 30 in good health. Some clones in this sample may be carry-over from other donors' samples.

This clone has only a few counts. The V gene is TRBV28, the J gene TRBJ2-5; TRBD1 aligns across 9 bases. V shed 1 base, J shed 2 bases, and the junction held 14 bases outside the gene matches. From germline, CDR1 is MDHEN and CDR2 SYDVKM. The CDR3 is 19 residues long. CDR3 sequence: CASSLSGQGLPPTQETQYF. In DNA form, the CDR3 reads TGTGCCAGCAGTTTATCAGGACAGGGGCTCCCCCCTACACAAGAGACCCAGTACTTC.

The chain recombines TRBV18 with TRBJ2-2, with 8 bases lining up with TRBD2. V shed 5 bases, J shed 0 bases, and the junction held 5 bases outside the gene matches. The CDR3 runs 16 residues. The germline gives CDR1 KGHSH, CDR2 LQKENI. CDR3 DNA: TGTGCCAGCTCAGCCCGACTAGCGTCGAACACCGGGGAGCTGTTTTTT. Its translation is CASSARLASNTGELFF.

The chain has TRBV5-1 and TRBJ2-7; D may be TRBD1 (6 bases). Germline loops: CDR1 SGHRS, CDR2 YFSETQ. V lost 7 bases to trimming and J lost 5 bases, with 13 bases between them. The CDR3 consists of 12 residues. CDR3 sequence: CASRDNQDEQYF. The CDR3 DNA reads as TGCGCCAGCCGGGACAATCAAGACGAGCAGTACTTC.

There are a few counts of this clone. This rearrangement joins TRBV11-1 to TRBJ2-5; the D call may be TRBD1 or TRBD2 (5 bases each). Germline V CDR1 and CDR2: SGHAT, FQDESV (reference sequence). The CDR3 totals 14 residues. Trimming left V 3 bases short and J 5 bases short, with 13 bases between. CDR3 region: CASSLSRGRETQYF. The CDR3 nucleotides read TGTGCCAGCAGCTTGAGTCGGGGCCGGGAGACCCAGTACTTC.

This clone has just a few counts. The V and J genes are TRBV9 and TRBJ1-2, with D tentatively TRBD1 (5 bases). Germline V gene data show CDR1 as SGDLS and CDR2 as YYNGEE. This CDR3 comprises 13 residues. V shed 5 bases and J shed 5 bases, with 13 bases lying between them. In DNA, the CDR3 is TGTGCCAGCAGGTCTGGGGCTGGGTATGGCTACACCTTC. Its translation is CASRSGAGYGYTF.

For the CDR3, the DNA is TGTGCCAGCAGTTTATGGACACAATTACGACTAGCGGGAGTTAAGTCCTACAATGAGCAGTTCTTC. This translates into CASSLWTQLRLAGVKSYNEQFF. The chain is built from TRBV28 and TRBJ2-1, with 12 bases fitting TRBD2. The ends lost 0 bases at V and 1 base at J; junction bases unmatched: 16. The CDR3 runs to 22 residues. The germline CDR1 and CDR2 sequences are MDHEN and SYDVKM.

This clone showed up just a few times. At one boundary the junction diverges from the germline segment, which might be a read error. The V gene is TRBV19, the J gene TRBJ1-5, with unresolved D. CDR1 and CDR2 (germline): LNHDA, SQIVND (reference sequence). This CDR3 has 15 amino acids. This CDR3 is CASCIGRQFNQPQHF. The CDR3 coding sequence is TGTGCCAGTTGTATAGGTAGGCAGTTCAATCAGCCCCAGCATTTT.

The chain combines TRBV28 with TRBJ1-5, with a possible D match to TRBD1 (5 bases). CDR1 and CDR2 from the germline V gene are MDHEN and SYDVKM. Trimming cost V 6 bases and J 6 bases, with 18 bases left between them. The CDR3 totals 15 residues. The CDR3 DNA follows: TGTGCCAGCAGCCCCAACCGAGGGGTGAGTCAGCCCCAGCATTTT. This encodes CASSPNRGVSQPQHF.

The rearrangement uses TRBV18 and TRBJ1-1, with D perhaps matching TRBD1 (6 bases). V was clipped by 4 bases and J by 1 base, with 13 bases between them. The CDR3 runs 15 residues. Per the germline V gene, CDR1 is KGHSH and CDR2 is LQKENI. The CDR3: CASSLWTAKNTEAFF. CDR3 coding DNA: TGTGCCAGCTCACTCTGGACAGCGAAGAACACTGAAGCTTTCTTT.

The rearrangement joins TRBV27 to TRBJ1-1; D remains ambiguous. The germline V gene has CDR1 MNHEY and CDR2 SMNVEV (reference sequence). The V and J ends lost 4 bases and 5 bases respectively, with 11 bases between them. The CDR3 runs 13 residues. CDR3 sequence reads: CASSSIGMTEAFF. The CDR3 DNA sequence: TGTGCCAGCAGTTCGATAGGGATGACTGAAGCTTTCTTT.

The chain uses TRBV19 and TRBJ1-2; no clear D gene. This CDR3 region has 13 residues. The germline gives CDR1 LNHDA, CDR2 SQIVND (reference sequence). The V end lost 7 bases, the J end lost 7 bases, and 16 bases lay between the germline ends. The CDR3 sequence: CASTPLGLSGYTF. CDR3 sequence (DNA): TGTGCCAGTACCCCCCTAGGACTGAGTGGCTACACCTTC.

As regards this clone: The sample contains more than one DNA sequence encoding this CDR3. V gene TRBV2 combines with J gene TRBJ1-3; no reliable D call. CDR3 length: 11 amino acids. CDR1 and CDR2 (germline): SNHLY, FYNNEI. V shed 11 bases and J shed 3 bases, with 8 bases lying between them. The CDR3 sequence is CASRGGNTIYF. The CDR3 DNA reads as TGTGCCTCCCGCGGTGGAAACACCATATATTTT.

The rearrangement joins TRBV5-1 to TRBJ2-2; D tentatively reads TRBD1 or TRBD2 (5 bases each). Germline V gives CDR1 SGHRS, CDR2 YFSETQ. V lost 4 bases to trimming and J lost 4 bases, with 11 bases between them. The CDR3 covers 14 residues. CDR3 DNA sequence: TGCGCCAGCAGCGAGGGGAGAGTCACCGGGGAGCTGTTTTTT. This codes for CASSEGRVTGELFF.